This TCR beta chain was found in a study of blood T cells in healthy people across ages. Study results and limitations: Older age coincided with a roughly linear decline in TCR beta diversity per million T cells. From one million sequenced T cells, diversity estimates were lower bounds.

Individuals who donated were healthy Caucasians from Russia aged about 6 to 100. The CDR3 has 16 amino acids. Germline-derived CDR1 and CDR2 are MGHDK and SYGVNS. Deletions cut 1 base from V and 8 bases from J, with 18 bases between. To note about this clonotype: Its antigen remains unidentified.

Primed by a sample-barcoded 5' primer and a J-beta primer mix, a second PCR proceeded for roughly 6 to 12 cycles. From the 5' RACE reads, TCRdb called clonotypes with MiXCR, one entry per CDR3 protein. The top ten clones hold 18% of a sample with about 1,000,000 distinct CDR3 sequences, more than 40% of them seen once. V gene TRBV25-1 combines with J gene TRBJ2-1; possibly TRBD2 for D (6 bases). The TCR sequence derives from a woman in her sixties or seventies in good health. The specimen was blood. The CDR3 DNA is TGTGCCAGCAGTGAATCCCCGGGAGCCAAGGTCGATGAGCAGTTCTTC. Amino acid sequence: CASSESPGAKVDEQFF.